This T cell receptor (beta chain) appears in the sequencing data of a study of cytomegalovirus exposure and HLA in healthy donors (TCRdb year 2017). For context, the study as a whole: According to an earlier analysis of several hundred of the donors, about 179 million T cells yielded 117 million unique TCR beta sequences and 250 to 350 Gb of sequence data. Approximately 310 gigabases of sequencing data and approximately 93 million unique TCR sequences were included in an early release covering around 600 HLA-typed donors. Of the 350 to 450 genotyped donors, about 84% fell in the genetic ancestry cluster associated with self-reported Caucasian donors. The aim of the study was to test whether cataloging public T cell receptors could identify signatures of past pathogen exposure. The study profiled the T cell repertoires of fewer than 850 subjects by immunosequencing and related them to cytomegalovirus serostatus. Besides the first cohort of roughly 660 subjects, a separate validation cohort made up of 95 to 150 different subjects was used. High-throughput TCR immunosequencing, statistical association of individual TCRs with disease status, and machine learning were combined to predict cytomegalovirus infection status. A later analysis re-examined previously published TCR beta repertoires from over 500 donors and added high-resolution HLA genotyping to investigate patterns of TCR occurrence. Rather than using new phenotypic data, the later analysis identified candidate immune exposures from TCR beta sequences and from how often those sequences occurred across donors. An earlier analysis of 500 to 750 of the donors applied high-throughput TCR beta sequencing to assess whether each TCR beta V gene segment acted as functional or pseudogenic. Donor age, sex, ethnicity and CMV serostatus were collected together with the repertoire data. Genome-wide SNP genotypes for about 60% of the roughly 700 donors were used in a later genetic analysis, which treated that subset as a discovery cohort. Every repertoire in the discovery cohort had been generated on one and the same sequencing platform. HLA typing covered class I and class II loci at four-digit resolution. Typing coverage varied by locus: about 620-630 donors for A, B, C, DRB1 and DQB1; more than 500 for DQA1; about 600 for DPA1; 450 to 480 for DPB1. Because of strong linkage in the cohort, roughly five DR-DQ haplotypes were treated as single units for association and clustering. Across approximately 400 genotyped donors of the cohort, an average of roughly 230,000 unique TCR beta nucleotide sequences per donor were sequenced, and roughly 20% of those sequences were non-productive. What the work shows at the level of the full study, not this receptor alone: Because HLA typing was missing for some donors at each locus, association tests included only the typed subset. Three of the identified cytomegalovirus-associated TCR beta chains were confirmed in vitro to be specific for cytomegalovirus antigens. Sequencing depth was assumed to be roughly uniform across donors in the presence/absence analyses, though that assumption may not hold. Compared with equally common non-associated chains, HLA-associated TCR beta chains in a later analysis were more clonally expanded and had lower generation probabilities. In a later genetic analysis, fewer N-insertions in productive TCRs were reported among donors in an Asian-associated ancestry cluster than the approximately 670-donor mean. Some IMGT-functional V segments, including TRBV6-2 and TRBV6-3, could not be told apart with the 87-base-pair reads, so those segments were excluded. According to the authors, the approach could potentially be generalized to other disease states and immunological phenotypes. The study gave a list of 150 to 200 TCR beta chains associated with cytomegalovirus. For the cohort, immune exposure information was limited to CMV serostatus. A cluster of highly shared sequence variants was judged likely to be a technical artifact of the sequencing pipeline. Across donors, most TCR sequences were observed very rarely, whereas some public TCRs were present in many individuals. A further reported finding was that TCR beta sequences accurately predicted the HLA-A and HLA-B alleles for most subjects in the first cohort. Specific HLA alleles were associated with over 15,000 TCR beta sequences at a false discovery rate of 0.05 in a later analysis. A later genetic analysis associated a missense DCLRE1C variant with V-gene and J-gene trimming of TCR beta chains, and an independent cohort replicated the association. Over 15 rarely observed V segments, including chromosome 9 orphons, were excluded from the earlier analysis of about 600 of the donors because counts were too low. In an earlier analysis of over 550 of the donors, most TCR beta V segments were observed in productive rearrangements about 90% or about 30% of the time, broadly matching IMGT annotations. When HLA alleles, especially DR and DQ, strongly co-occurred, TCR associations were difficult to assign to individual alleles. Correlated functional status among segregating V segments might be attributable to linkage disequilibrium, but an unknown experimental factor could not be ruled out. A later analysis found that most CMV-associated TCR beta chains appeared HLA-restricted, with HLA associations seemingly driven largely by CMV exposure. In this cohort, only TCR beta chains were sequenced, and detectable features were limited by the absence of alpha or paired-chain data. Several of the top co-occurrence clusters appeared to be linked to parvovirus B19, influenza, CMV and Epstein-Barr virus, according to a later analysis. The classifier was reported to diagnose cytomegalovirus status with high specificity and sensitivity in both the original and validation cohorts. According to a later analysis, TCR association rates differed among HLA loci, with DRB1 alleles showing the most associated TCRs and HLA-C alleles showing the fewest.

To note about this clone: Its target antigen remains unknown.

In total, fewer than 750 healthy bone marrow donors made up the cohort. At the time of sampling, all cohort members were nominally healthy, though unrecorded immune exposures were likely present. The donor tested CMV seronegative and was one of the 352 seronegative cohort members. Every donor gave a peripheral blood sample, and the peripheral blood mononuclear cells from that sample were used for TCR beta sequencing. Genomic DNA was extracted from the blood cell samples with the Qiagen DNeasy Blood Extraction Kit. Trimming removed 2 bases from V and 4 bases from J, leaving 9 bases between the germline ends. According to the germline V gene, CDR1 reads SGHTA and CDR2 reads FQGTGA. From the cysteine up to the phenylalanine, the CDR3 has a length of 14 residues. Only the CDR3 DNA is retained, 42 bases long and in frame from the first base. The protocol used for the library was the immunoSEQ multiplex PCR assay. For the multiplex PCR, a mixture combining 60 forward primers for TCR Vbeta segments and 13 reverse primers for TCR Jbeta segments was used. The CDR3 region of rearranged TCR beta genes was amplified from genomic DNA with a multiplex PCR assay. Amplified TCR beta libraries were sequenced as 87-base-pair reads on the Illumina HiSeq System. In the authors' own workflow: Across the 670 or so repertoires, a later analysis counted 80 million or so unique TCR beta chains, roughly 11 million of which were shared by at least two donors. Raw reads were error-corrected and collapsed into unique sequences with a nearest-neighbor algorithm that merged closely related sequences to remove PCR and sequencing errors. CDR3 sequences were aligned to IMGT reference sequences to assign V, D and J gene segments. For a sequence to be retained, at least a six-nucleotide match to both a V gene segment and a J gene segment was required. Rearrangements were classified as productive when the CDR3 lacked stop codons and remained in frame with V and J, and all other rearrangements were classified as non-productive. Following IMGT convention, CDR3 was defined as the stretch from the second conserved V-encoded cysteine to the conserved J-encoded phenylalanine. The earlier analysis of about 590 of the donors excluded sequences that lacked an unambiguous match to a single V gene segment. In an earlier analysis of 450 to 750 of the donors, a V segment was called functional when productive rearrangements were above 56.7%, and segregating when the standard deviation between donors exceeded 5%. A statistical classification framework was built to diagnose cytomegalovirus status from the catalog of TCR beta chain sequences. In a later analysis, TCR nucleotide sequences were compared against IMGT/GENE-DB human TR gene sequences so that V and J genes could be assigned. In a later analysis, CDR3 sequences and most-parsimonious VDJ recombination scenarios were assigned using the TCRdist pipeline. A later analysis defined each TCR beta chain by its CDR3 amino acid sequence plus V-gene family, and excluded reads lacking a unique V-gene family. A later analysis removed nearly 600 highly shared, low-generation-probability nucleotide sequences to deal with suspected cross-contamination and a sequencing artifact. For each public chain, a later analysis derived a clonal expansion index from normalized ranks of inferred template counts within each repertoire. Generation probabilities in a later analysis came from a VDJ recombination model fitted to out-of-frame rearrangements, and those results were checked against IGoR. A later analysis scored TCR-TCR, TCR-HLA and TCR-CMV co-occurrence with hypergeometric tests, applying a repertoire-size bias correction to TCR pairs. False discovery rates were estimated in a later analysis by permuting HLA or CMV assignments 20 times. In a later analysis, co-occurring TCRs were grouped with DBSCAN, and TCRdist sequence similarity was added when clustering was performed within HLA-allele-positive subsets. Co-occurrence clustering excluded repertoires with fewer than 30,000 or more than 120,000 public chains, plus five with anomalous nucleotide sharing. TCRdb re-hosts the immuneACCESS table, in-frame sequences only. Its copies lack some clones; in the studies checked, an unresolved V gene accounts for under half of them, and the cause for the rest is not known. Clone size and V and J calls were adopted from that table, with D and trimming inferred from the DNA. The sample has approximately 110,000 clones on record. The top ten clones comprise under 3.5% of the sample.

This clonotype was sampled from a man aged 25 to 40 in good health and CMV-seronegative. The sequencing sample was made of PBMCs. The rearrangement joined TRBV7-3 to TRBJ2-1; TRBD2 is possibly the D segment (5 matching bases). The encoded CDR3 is CASSLGGKYNEQFF. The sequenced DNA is TGTGCCAGCAGCTTAGGAGGTAAATACAATGAGCAGTTCTTC. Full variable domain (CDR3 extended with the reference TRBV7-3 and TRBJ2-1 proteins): GAGVSQTPSNKVTEKGKYVELRCDPISGHTALYWYRQSLGQGPEFLIYFQGTGAADDSGLPNDRFFAVRPEGSVSTLKIQRTERGDSAVYLCASSLGGKYNEQFFGPGTRLTVL.